This record concerns one TCR beta chain sequence. The data stem from a study of blood T cell repertoires in COVID-19. This CDR3 contains 18 residues. Trimming took 0 bases from V and 7 from J; bases not matched to a gene: 17. Assay used: immunoSEQ multiplex PCR; TCRdb lists only in-frame clones, some missing. The sample lists roughly 200,000 clones, about nine tenths occurring once. The chain is built from TRBV23-1 and TRBJ2-7; TRBD2 agrees at 8 bases. TRBV23-1 is identified as an open reading frame with a role that is uncertain. The receptor was derived from an elderly man with acute or convalescent COVID-19. The sample taken for sequencing was peripheral blood. The CDR3 here is CASSQSIADVGLGFEQYF. The CDR3 DNA follows: TGCGCCAGCAGTCAATCGATTGCCGACGTGGGACTAGGATTTGAGCAGTACTTC.